This TCR beta chain comes out of a study of T cells in Graves' hyperthyroidism and ophthalmopathy. Germline values: CDR1 ENHRY, CDR2 SYGVKD. CDR3 size: 15 residues. The germline V and J ends were trimmed by 3 bases and 0 bases, with 11 bases remaining between them. This clonotype was recorded at least ten times. Hyperthyroidism patients were newly diagnosed, had disease duration under 2 months, and were aged 18 to 65 years. Uncontrolled infection, other autoimmune disease, pregnancy or lactation barred patients from enrollment. Diagnosis rested on symptoms, serum thyroxine and TRAb, thyroid ultrasound, and orbital computed tomography. Before ophthalmopathy appeared, progressors gave blood at initial hyperthyroidism diagnosis. Amplification of TCR beta CDR3 regions used RNA as the template. HTBI primers drove first-round RT-PCR of the TCR CDR3. TCRdb analysed the multiplex PCR reads with MiXCR anew, one entry per CDR3 protein. Among more than 350,000 distinct CDR3 sequences, about 18% were seen once, and the ten largest hold 30% to 35%.

The TCR comes from a woman aged 30 to 39 with Graves' hyperthyroidism that later progressed to Graves' ophthalmopathy. Sequenced material: blood. The rearrangement uses TRBV10-3 and TRBJ1-1; D gene unclear. The CDR3 loop reads CAISESGRMNTEAFF. The CDR3 DNA is TGTGCCATCAGTGAAAGCGGCAGGATGAACACTGAAGCTTTCTTT.